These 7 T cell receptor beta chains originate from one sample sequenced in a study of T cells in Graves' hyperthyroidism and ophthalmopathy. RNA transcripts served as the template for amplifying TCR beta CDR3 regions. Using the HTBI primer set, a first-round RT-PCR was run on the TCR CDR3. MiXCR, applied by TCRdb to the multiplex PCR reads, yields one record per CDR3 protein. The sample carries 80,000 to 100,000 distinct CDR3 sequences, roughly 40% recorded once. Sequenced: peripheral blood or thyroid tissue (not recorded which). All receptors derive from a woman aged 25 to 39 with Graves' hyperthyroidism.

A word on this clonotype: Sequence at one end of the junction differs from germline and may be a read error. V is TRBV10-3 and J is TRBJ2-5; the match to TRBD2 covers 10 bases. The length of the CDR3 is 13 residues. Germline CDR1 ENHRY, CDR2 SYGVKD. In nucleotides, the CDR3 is TGTGCCACTGGGACTAGCGCCCAAGAGGCCCAGTACTTC. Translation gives CATGTSAQEAQYF.

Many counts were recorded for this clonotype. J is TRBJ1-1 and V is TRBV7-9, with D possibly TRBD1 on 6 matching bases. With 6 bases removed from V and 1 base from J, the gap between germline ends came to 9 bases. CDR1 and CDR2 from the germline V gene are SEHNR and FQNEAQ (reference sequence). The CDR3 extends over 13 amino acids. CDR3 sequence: CASSRQENTEAFF. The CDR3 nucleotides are TGTGCCAGCAGTCGACAGGAGAACACTGAAGCTTTCTTT.

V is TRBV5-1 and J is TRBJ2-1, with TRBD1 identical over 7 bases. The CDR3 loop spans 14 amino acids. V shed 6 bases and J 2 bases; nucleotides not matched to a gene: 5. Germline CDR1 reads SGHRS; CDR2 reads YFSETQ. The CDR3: CASTHRGPYNEQFF. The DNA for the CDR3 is TGCGCCAGCACCCACAGGGGTCCCTACAATGAGCAGTTCTTC.

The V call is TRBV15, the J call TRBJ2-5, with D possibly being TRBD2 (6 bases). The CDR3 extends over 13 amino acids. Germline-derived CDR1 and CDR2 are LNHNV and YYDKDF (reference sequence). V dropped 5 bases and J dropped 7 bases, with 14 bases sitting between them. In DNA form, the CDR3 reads TGTGCCACCAGCTTCACCCGGAGGGTGACCCAGTACTTC. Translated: CATSFTRRVTQYF.

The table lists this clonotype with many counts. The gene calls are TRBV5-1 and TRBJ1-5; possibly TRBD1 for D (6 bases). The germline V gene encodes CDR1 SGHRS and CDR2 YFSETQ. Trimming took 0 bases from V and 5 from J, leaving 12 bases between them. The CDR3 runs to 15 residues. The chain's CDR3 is CASSLAGAVDQPQHF. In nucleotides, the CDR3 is TGCGCCAGCAGCTTGGCGGGGGCAGTAGATCAGCCCCAGCATTTT.

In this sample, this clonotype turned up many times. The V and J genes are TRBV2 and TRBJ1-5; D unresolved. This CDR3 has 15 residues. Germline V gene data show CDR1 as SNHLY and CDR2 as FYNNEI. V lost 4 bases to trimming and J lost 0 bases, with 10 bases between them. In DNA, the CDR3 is TGTGCCAGCAGTGTTGGACCGGCTAGCAATCAGCCCCAGCATTTT. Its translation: CASSVGPASNQPQHF.

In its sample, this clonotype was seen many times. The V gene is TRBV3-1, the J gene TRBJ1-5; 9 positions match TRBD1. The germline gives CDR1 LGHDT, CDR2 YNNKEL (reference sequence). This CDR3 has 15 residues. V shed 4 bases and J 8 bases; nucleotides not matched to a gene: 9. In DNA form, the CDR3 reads TGTGCCAGCAGCCGCGGGACAGGGTCAAGGGAGCCCCAGCATTTT. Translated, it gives CASSRGTGSREPQHF.